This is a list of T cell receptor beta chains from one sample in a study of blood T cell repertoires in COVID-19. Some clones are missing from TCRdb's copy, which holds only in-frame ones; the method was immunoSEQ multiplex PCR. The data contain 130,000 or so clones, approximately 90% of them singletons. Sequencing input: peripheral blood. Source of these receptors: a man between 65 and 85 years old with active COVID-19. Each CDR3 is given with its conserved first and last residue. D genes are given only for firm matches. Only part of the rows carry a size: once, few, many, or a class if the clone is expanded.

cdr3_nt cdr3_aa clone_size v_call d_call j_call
TGCGCCAGCAGCTTGGTCCTCGGGACAGAGTTAAGCATGGAGACCCAGTACTTC CASSLVLGTELSMETQYF NA TRBV5-1 TRBD1 TRBJ2-5
TGTGCCAGCAGCTCCTCGCAGAGACTAGCTGAAGCCAATGAGCAGTTCTTC CASSSSQRLAEANEQFF NA TRBV2 TRBD2 TRBJ2-1
TGTGCCAGCAGCGTAGTTGCGGGAGCGGTGGAGACCCAGTACTTC CASSVVAGAVETQYF NA TRBV9 TRBD2 TRBJ2-5
TGTGCCAGCAGTCGGACGGGGGGGGTAAGAATTGGCTACACCTTC CASSRTGGVRIGYTF once TRBV28 NA TRBJ1-2
TGTGCCAGCAGCTGGGAAGGGGCAGATACGCAGTATTTT CASSWEGADTQYF NA TRBV7-3 NA TRBJ2-3
TGTGCCAGCAGCTTAAGGGTCGGCGGGAGACACCTGGGAAACATTCAGTACTTC CASSLRVGGRHLGNIQYF NA TRBV7-2 TRBD2 TRBJ2-4
TGCGCCAGCAGCTCCTATACTACAGGGGGCCTCGAAAACATTCAGTACTTC CASSSYTTGGLENIQYF NA TRBV5-1 TRBD1 TRBJ2-4
TGTGCCAGTAGTACAAGGACAGGCAATCAGCCCCAGCATTTT CASSTRTGNQPQHF NA TRBV19 NA TRBJ1-5
TGTGCCTCCCGATACGGGACTAGCGGGGTCAACCAAGAGACCCAGTACTTC CASRYGTSGVNQETQYF NA TRBV2 TRBD2 TRBJ2-5
TGTGCCAGCAGTTTACGGCGGGACACCATATATTTT CASSLRRDTIYF NA TRBV28 NA TRBJ1-3
TGTGCCAGCAGCTTAACGGGTAACACAGATACGCAGTATTTT CASSLTGNTDTQYF NA TRBV11-2 NA TRBJ2-3
TGTGCCAGCAACATACAGGGTCTTAAAGAGACCCAGTACTTC CASNIQGLKETQYF NA TRBV28 NA TRBJ2-5
TGTGCCAGCAGTTTAACGGGGGCAGGGGGCTATGGCTACACCTTC CASSLTGAGGYGYTF NA TRBV28 TRBD1 TRBJ1-2
TGTGCCAGCAGCAGACCCGGGACAGTAGGCGGGGAGCTGTTTTTT CASSRPGTVGGELFF NA TRBV9 TRBD1 TRBJ2-2
TGCGCCAGCAGCTTGGAAGGAGGATCGCCCGGTACGCAGTATTTT CASSLEGGSPGTQYF NA TRBV5-1 NA TRBJ2-3
TGTGCCAGCAGCCCCCATGGGACTAGCGGGGCCTACGAGCAGTACTTC CASSPHGTSGAYEQYF NA TRBV9 TRBD2 TRBJ2-7
TGCGCCAGCAGCTTGGTTGGGGAGGCGCGAGCGGGCAACAATGAGCAGTTCTTC CASSLVGEARAGNNEQFF NA TRBV5-1 NA TRBJ2-1
TGTGCCAGCAGCCTCGGGGGTAGCAATCAGCCCCAGCATTTT CASSLGGSNQPQHF NA TRBV3-1/TRBV3-2 NA TRBJ1-5
TGTGCCAGCAGCTACGACCCCCCTCTCACTAGTACGCAGTATTTT CASSYDPPLTSTQYF NA TRBV5-5 NA TRBJ2-3
TGTGCCAGCAGTTTACTAGCGCAGCGGGGAGATACGCAGTATTTT CASSLLAQRGDTQYF NA TRBV6-5 TRBD2 TRBJ2-3